This is a list of T cell receptor beta chains from one sample in a study of blood T cell repertoires in COVID-19. Repertoires were generated with immunoSEQ multiplex PCR, while TCRdb's copy carries only in-frame clones and drops some. The sample holds about 350,000 clones; about 89% are singletons and the top ten take roughly 5.3%. The sample comprised PBMCs or T cells enriched from blood (not recorded which). These receptors were collected from a woman under 40 who had recovered from COVID-19. The conserved cysteine and the conserved F or W are not part of the CDR3 here.

CDR3aa: ASSRVAGDGELF
v_gene: TRBV3-1/TRBV3-2
j_gene: TRBJ2-2

CDR3aa: ASSLGLATDTQY
v_gene: TRBV7-9
j_gene: TRBJ2-3

CDR3aa: ASSEALARSAYEQY
v_gene: TRBV6-1
j_gene: TRBJ2-7

CDR3aa: ASSIAKWDRGFYEQY
v_gene: TRBV19
j_gene: TRBJ2-7

CDR3aa: AWSVLTGGGGYT
v_gene: TRBV30
j_gene: TRBJ1-2

CDR3aa: ASRLYYGYT
v_gene: TRBV2
j_gene: TRBJ1-2

CDR3aa: ASSYSPVEPQH
v_gene: TRBV6-2/TRBV6-3
j_gene: TRBJ1-5

CDR3aa: ASSLSPGQGYGYT
v_gene: TRBV7-8
j_gene: TRBJ1-2

CDR3aa: ASSLTANTEAF
v_gene: TRBV6-5
j_gene: TRBJ1-1

CDR3aa: ASSIQGAFNSPLH
v_gene: TRBV5-1
j_gene: TRBJ1-6

CDR3aa: ASSQVPGGPYGYT
v_gene: TRBV4-1
j_gene: TRBJ1-2

CDR3aa: ASSETGHGYT
v_gene: TRBV6-1
j_gene: TRBJ1-2

CDR3aa: ASSPGISNQPQH
v_gene: TRBV27
j_gene: TRBJ1-5

CDR3aa: ASTKDISSSYEQY
v_gene: TRBV5-1
j_gene: TRBJ2-7

CDR3aa: ASSHLESEAF
v_gene: TRBV4-1
j_gene: TRBJ1-1

CDR3aa: ASSSTGDTGELF
v_gene: TRBV7-9
j_gene: TRBJ2-2

CDR3aa: ASSFRDRRTDTQY
v_gene: TRBV27
j_gene: TRBJ2-3

CDR3aa: ASSKAGREQY
v_gene: TRBV5-1
j_gene: TRBJ2-7

CDR3aa: ASSLDGFEGDEAF
v_gene: TRBV7-2
j_gene: TRBJ1-1

CDR3aa: ASSRSRTGYGYT
v_gene: TRBV6-5
j_gene: TRBJ1-2

CDR3aa: ASAERRGQPQH
v_gene: TRBV12-3/TRBV12-4
j_gene: TRBJ1-5

CDR3aa: ASSSGLADLSLNEQF
v_gene: TRBV5-1
j_gene: TRBJ2-1

CDR3aa: ASSVGEGTEAF
v_gene: TRBV7-2
j_gene: TRBJ1-1

CDR3aa: ASSSNQGSYNSPLH
v_gene: TRBV5-8
j_gene: TRBJ1-6

CDR3aa: ASSFHNQPQH
v_gene: TRBV7-9
j_gene: TRBJ1-5

CDR3aa: ATSDSTQVAKNIQY
v_gene: TRBV24-1
j_gene: TRBJ2-4

CDR3aa: ASSESTIAGLNSPLH
v_gene: TRBV25-1
j_gene: TRBJ1-6

CDR3aa: ASSAPGWNGYT
v_gene: TRBV27
j_gene: TRBJ1-2

CDR3aa: ASSQDSGRGLGNEKLF
v_gene: TRBV4-1
j_gene: TRBJ1-4

CDR3aa: ASSLDAGSGRRLF
v_gene: TRBV5-1
j_gene: TRBJ1-4

CDR3aa: ASSLEVTRVGYT
v_gene: TRBV7-8
j_gene: TRBJ1-2

CDR3aa: ASSFGGSGDYNEQF
v_gene: TRBV11-1
j_gene: TRBJ2-1

CDR3aa: ASSLDGQGSRGYT
v_gene: TRBV7-9
j_gene: TRBJ1-2

CDR3aa: ASSVVEGLYQETQY
v_gene: TRBV9
j_gene: TRBJ2-5

CDR3aa: ASSDLLAGGPRNIQY
v_gene: TRBV27
j_gene: TRBJ2-4

CDR3aa: ASSSYRGGPETQY
v_gene: TRBV18
j_gene: TRBJ2-5

CDR3aa: ASKPGDTGELF
v_gene: TRBV6-7
j_gene: TRBJ2-2

CDR3aa: ASSLEWDRVASPLH
v_gene: TRBV7-6
j_gene: TRBJ1-6

CDR3aa: ASSLVDTEAF
v_gene: TRBV5-1
j_gene: TRBJ1-1

CDR3aa: ASSQDPRGENSYEQY
v_gene: TRBV3-1/TRBV3-2
j_gene: TRBJ2-7

CDR3aa: ASSIDLTGTGLGTDTQY
v_gene: TRBV19
j_gene: TRBJ2-3

CDR3aa: ASSIGLGQNYGYT
v_gene: TRBV19
j_gene: TRBJ1-2

CDR3aa: ASSLGTSRPGGEQF
v_gene: TRBV5-1
j_gene: TRBJ2-1

CDR3aa: ASSLSRNGQSGQY
v_gene: TRBV11-2
j_gene: TRBJ2-7

CDR3aa: ASWAGVLGEKLF
v_gene: TRBV30
j_gene: TRBJ1-4